The following is a T cell receptor beta chain sequence with its context. Its antigen is unknown. Base-call qualities are not available, and no considerably larger clone is one nucleotide away. Peripheral blood CD8+ and CD4+ T cells from healthy donors, Susac syndrome patients and multiple sclerosis patients were profiled using high-throughput TCR beta sequencing. Healthy donors were age- and sex-matched controls. Bulk CD8+ and CD4+ T cells were purified by magnetic negative isolation, whereas CD8+ TEMRA cells were enriched by FACS. Blood was collected in EDTA tubes and processed within 24 hours, with PBMCs isolated through density gradient centrifugation. PBMCs destined for TCR sequencing were cryopreserved in liquid nitrogen and later thawed in a 37 °C water bath. The sorted or isolated CD4+, CD8+ and CD8+ TEMRA cells reached a purity of at least 90%. The data originate from a study of CD8 T cells in Susac syndrome (dated by TCRdb to about 2019). Regarding the research as a whole: The study used repertoire sequencing to test whether antigen drove CD8+ T cell activation and differentiation in Susac syndrome. Clonality of the CD8+ T cell repertoire was compared between eleven to twelve healthy donors, approximately 14 Susac syndrome patients and about 15 multiple sclerosis patients.

V is clipped by 0 bases and J by 6 bases, and the sequence between their germline boundaries is 15 bases long. Looking up the germline V gene yields CDR1 MNHEY and CDR2 SVGEGT. Counted from cysteine to phenylalanine, this CDR3 has 16 amino acids. Only the CDR3 portion is preserved as DNA: 48 bases, with reading frame beginning at the first base. RNA was extracted using the RNeasy kit, and roughly 0.5 to 1 ug of the RNA was reverse transcribed with random hexamers. The immunoSEQ multiplex PCR assay, which covers 54 Vbeta and 13 Jbeta segments, was used to amplify TCR beta CDR3 regions. To correct PCR amplification bias, a synthetic template baseline was used for both primer optimization and computational correction. As for the original processing: Reads were assigned to V, D and J genes according to IMGT and analyzed in immunoSEQ Analyzer, with only productive sequences retained. Clonality was computed as one minus Shannon entropy normalized by log2 of the number of productive unique sequences. For each patient and control, public and private clones were evaluated within the 100 most prevalent clones. Clones were defined as Susac-specific when absent from the healthy and MS cohorts, from about a thousand published viral clones and from other ImmuneACCESS disease sequences. TCRdb's own reprocessing of the public reads used fastp at Q25 and MiXCR and kept productive beta chains. A single entry per CDR3 protein holds the most common genes and DNA from its merged rows. The V and J calls and clone size are TCRdb's, not the authors'. The sample table lists 51,000 or so distinct CDR3 sequences, under 95% of them with a count of one. Of the sample, more than 0.45% is held by the ten largest clones.

On the study overall, not on this receptor specifically: The TCR sequencing and HLA analysis was acknowledged to have included a relatively small number of individuals.

The chain links TRBV6-2 or TRBV6-3 with TRBJ2-1; TRBD2 is a weak D gene call, 5 bases matching. Source material: CD8+ T cells from PBMCs. The receptor comes from a human donor in good health. For the CDR3, the sequence is CASSYSWSGPFNEQFF. Here is the DNA: TGTGCCAGCAGTTACTCGTGGAGCGGCCCGTTCAATGAGCAGTTCTTC.